The sequence of this TCR beta chain was determined in a study of blood T cell repertoires in COVID-19. Whole-study context: Samples came from the United States, Italy and Spain, spanning acute and convalescent COVID-19. Sources were T cells, B-cell-depleted T cells, or PBMCs; the material itself was cDNA or gDNA.

The CDR3 is 14 amino acids. Looked up from germline, CDR1 is SEHNR and CDR2 is FQNEAQ (reference sequence). V was shortened by 1 base and J by 11 bases, with 17 bases between the two germline ends. Source study methods: How many nucleated cells were present was estimated from reference gene primer amplification. Produced via immunoSEQ multiplex PCR; TCRdb's table is partial and in-frame only. V and J calls and clone size are those listed in that table; D and trimming were worked out from the DNA. In the table there are around 100,000 clones, almost 90% of which are singletons. The source is a human donor in a cohort sampled during active COVID-19. The sequenced sample consisted of peripheral blood. The V and J genes are TRBV7-9 and TRBJ1-1, with D perhaps matching TRBD1 (5 bases). CDR3 bases: TGTGCCAGCAGCTTAGGGGTGGGGCTCCCGCCGGCTTTCTTT. Translating gives CASSLGVGLPPAFF. The whole variable domain, filled in from reference TRBV7-9 and TRBJ1-1, reads DTGVSQNPRHKITKRGQNVTFRCDPISEHNRLYWYRQTLGQGPEFLTYFQNEAQLEKSRLLSDRFSAERPKGSFSTLEIQRTEQGDSAMYLCASSLGVGLPPAFFGQGTRLTVV.